These T cell receptor beta chains were read from a single sample in a study of blood T cell repertoires in COVID-19. Sequenced by immunoSEQ multiplex PCR; TCRdb stores in-frame clones only, minus some. Of around 190,000 clones listed, 65% to 85% are singletons. The specimen was PBMCs or T cells enriched from blood (not recorded which). The receptors were sampled from a woman aged 25 to 39 who had recovered from COVID-19. Both conserved end residues are part of each CDR3. The order of the fields is V gene, J gene, clone size, CDR3 protein. Part of the rows lack a size; the others show once, few, many or a class for expanded clones.

TRBV10-3,TRBJ1-2,-,CAISEDRSGGYTF
TRBV5-6,TRBJ2-5,-,CASSIRTGLMIETQYF
TRBV9,TRBJ2-4,-,CASSPVGTANIQYF
TRBV30,TRBJ1-5,-,CAWSRTGGNQPQHF
TRBV19,TRBJ1-2,-,CASTGTGVPLYGYTF
TRBV7-9,TRBJ2-1,-,CASSLLWRLAGDSYNEQFF
TRBV18,TRBJ1-3,-,CASSPLFGGRGNTIYF
TRBV5-1,TRBJ1-1,-,CASSLIPRGSEAFF
TRBV25-1,TRBJ1-5,-,CASSEGEVQPQHF
TRBV27,TRBJ1-6,-,CASSLSSGGGRSPLHF
TRBV27,TRBJ1-1,-,CASRHQTLDREVATEAFF
TRBV11-2,TRBJ2-5,-,CASSLGPHRGGETQYF
TRBV28,TRBJ2-7,-,CASSLLAGNSYEQYF
TRBV18,TRBJ1-5,-,CASSPRGNSNQPQHF
TRBV28,TRBJ1-2,-,CASSLSGGVDYGYTF
TRBV27,TRBJ2-5,-,CASSFLTSGGVKNNQETQYF
TRBV2,TRBJ2-5,-,CASSVLETQYF
TRBV20-1,TRBJ2-2,-,CSASGGGGELFF
TRBV2,TRBJ1-5,-,CASSRDTPRGQPQHF
TRBV4-2,TRBJ1-1,-,CASSQDARQGKGAEAFF
TRBV9,TRBJ1-1,-,CASSLGTSSTEAFF
TRBV10-3,TRBJ1-1,-,CAIRTGAVDTEAFF
TRBV19,TRBJ1-5,once,CASSGGQTGQPQHF
TRBV28,TRBJ1-5,-,CASRSRGYSNQPQHF
TRBV5-1,TRBJ2-7,many,CASSLRLAEGREQYF
TRBV18,TRBJ2-3,-,CASSPGQGAGDTQYF
TRBV7-2,TRBJ2-1,-,CASSQGVGGGSYNEQFF
TRBV19,TRBJ1-1,-,CASSTLYDSTEAFF
TRBV11-2,TRBJ2-5,-,CASGMVGTAQETQYF
TRBV2,TRBJ1-5,-,CASRTGETGWYF
TRBV27,TRBJ1-1,few,CASSLRGLNTEAFF
TRBV28,TRBJ2-7,-,CASSLPGTGDHEQYF
TRBV28,TRBJ2-1,-,CASRGHLSYNEQFF
TRBV7-9,TRBJ2-1,-,CASSLRGQGGKGNEQFF
TRBV24-1,TRBJ1-4,-,CATSDYIRDSGDQKLFF
TRBV27,TRBJ2-1,many,CASRWASAYNEQFF
TRBV7-2,TRBJ1-5,-,CASSSDGGQPQHF
TRBV5-1,TRBJ2-5,-,CASMGQGAETQYF
TRBV2,TRBJ2-7,few,CASSPGGRGAYEQYF
TRBV30,TRBJ1-2,-,CAWAGGVRSLGYTF